Listed below are T cell receptor beta chains from one sample, sequenced in a study of T cell changes during pregnancy in multiple sclerosis. Produced via immunoSEQ multiplex PCR; TCRdb's table is partial and in-frame only. The sample comprises 70,000 or so clones, roughly 91% of which are singletons, and 0.55% to 0.85% rests with the top ten. The starting material was peripheral blood, obtained in the third trimester of pregnancy. Receptors were obtained from a female donor in good health, enrolled as a control in a pregnancy study. CDR3s include the opening cysteine and the closing phenylalanine or tryptophan. Each record gives: D gene, J gene, V gene, CDR3 protein, CDR3 DNA. The D gene is left open where the match is weak.

d_gene: .; j_gene: TRBJ1-3; v_gene: TRBV19; CDR3aa: CASSIDGRGRTGNTIYF; CDR3nt: TGTGCCAGTAGTATAGACGGCAGGGGCAGGACTGGAAACACCATATATTTT
d_gene: TRBD1; j_gene: TRBJ1-1; v_gene: TRBV14; CDR3aa: CASSVRQGSTEAFF; CDR3nt: TGTGCCAGCAGCGTTCGACAGGGGAGCACTGAAGCTTTCTTT
d_gene: TRBD1; j_gene: TRBJ1-1; v_gene: TRBV7-8; CDR3aa: CASSPRTGNTEAFF; CDR3nt: TGTGCCAGCAGCCCGAGGACAGGGAACACTGAAGCTTTCTTT
d_gene: TRBD1; j_gene: TRBJ1-2; v_gene: TRBV6-1; CDR3aa: CASSVVSSGGLNGYTF; CDR3nt: TGTGCCAGCAGTGTAGTTAGTTCAGGGGGTTTGAATGGCTACACCTTC
d_gene: TRBD1; j_gene: TRBJ1-4; v_gene: TRBV4-1; CDR3aa: CASSHYGTDIEKLFF; CDR3nt: TGCGCCAGCAGCCACTACGGGACAGACATAGAGAAACTGTTTTTT
d_gene: TRBD2; j_gene: TRBJ2-7; v_gene: TRBV28; CDR3aa: CASQTGGSYEQYF; CDR3nt: TGTGCCAGCCAAACGGGGGGGTCCTACGAGCAGTACTTC
d_gene: .; j_gene: TRBJ2-4; v_gene: TRBV2; CDR3aa: CASSDWGEAKNIQYF; CDR3nt: TGTGCCAGCAGTGATTGGGGGGAGGCCAAAAACATTCAGTACTTC
d_gene: TRBD2; j_gene: TRBJ2-1; v_gene: TRBV25-1; CDR3aa: CASVPGLADAYNEQFF; CDR3nt: TGTGCGTCCGTCCCGGGACTAGCGGACGCCTACAATGAGCAGTTCTTC
d_gene: TRBD1; j_gene: TRBJ2-2; v_gene: TRBV5-8; CDR3aa: CASILLLPTGGGTGELFF; CDR3nt: TGTGCCAGCATTCTTTTACTTCCGACAGGGGGAGGCACCGGGGAGCTGTTTTTT
d_gene: TRBD1; j_gene: TRBJ2-2; v_gene: TRBV2; CDR3aa: CASSEKPGQVSGELFF; CDR3nt: TGTGCCAGCAGTGAGAAGCCGGGACAGGTCTCAGGGGAGCTGTTTTTT
d_gene: .; j_gene: TRBJ1-1; v_gene: TRBV7-9; CDR3aa: CASSPGDPEAFF; CDR3nt: TGTGCCAGCAGCCCAGGGGACCCTGAAGCTTTCTTT
d_gene: TRBD1; j_gene: TRBJ1-6; v_gene: TRBV19; CDR3aa: CASSMGTENSPLHF; CDR3nt: TGTGCCAGTAGTATGGGGACAGAAAATTCACCCCTCCACTTT
d_gene: TRBD1; j_gene: TRBJ2-7; v_gene: TRBV15; CDR3aa: CATAPRDRDYEQYF; CDR3nt: TGTGCCACCGCACCCCGGGACAGGGACTACGAGCAGTACTTC
d_gene: .; j_gene: TRBJ2-3; v_gene: TRBV28; CDR3aa: CASSDSGTRTDTQYF; CDR3nt: TGTGCCAGCAGTGATAGCGGTACTCGCACAGATACGCAGTATTTT
d_gene: TRBD1; j_gene: TRBJ1-6; v_gene: TRBV4-3; CDR3aa: CASSQGGTGGSPLHF; CDR3nt: TGCGCCAGCAGCCAAGGTGGGACAGGAGGGTCCCCCCTCCACTTT